These T cell receptor beta chains were read from a single sample in a study of technical replicates of blood from several donors. Clones were sequenced by immunoSEQ multiplex PCR, and TCRdb holds only the in-frame ones, with some missing. The table shows approximately 70,000 clones, with 91% occurring only once. The sequenced material came from T cells isolated from PBMCs. The source of these receptors is a human donor in good health. Some clones in this sample may be carry-over from other donors' samples. The CDR3 runs from the conserved cysteine through the conserved F or W. The D gene is left open where the match is weak. Some rows have no size entry. The others give once, few or many, or a class for an expanded clone.

D,V,size,J,DNA,CDR3
.,TRBV2,.,TRBJ2-7,TGTGCCAGCAAACAAGATGCCTACGAGCAGTACTTC,CASKQDAYEQYF
TRBD2,TRBV5-4,.,TRBJ2-3,TGTGCCAGCAGCTTTAGCGGGGGGAGCACAGATACGCAGTATTTT,CASSFSGGSTDTQYF
.,TRBV28,.,TRBJ1-3,TGTGCCAGCAGTTCCCTCCCCAGGGGCTCAGGAAACACCATATATTTT,CASSSLPRGSGNTIYF
TRBD1,TRBV30,.,TRBJ1-4,TGTGCCTGGACCTTAGATCCAGGGACAGGGAACAATGAAAAACTGTTTTTT,CAWTLDPGTGNNEKLFF
TRBD1,TRBV6-5,.,TRBJ1-4,TGTGCCAGCAGTTCGGACAGGGCTGGGGCTAATGAAAAACTGTTTTTT,CASSSDRAGANEKLFF
TRBD1,TRBV7-9,.,TRBJ2-5,TGTGCCAGCAGCTTCGGGGGACAGGAGGTAGAGACCCAGTACTTC,CASSFGGQEVETQYF
.,TRBV7-9,.,TRBJ2-3,TGTGCCAGCAGCCATACAGGGTTAGGCACAGATACGCAGTATTTT,CASSHTGLGTDTQYF
.,TRBV10-1,.,TRBJ2-2,TGCGCCAGCAGTGAGACTAGCATCACCGGGGAGCTGTTTTTT,CASSETSITGELFF
TRBD2,TRBV2,.,TRBJ2-1,TGTGCCAGCAGCGTACTAGCGGCGACTTACAATGAGCAGTTCTTC,CASSVLAATYNEQFF
TRBD1,TRBV9,.,TRBJ2-3,TGTGCCAGCACGGGGACAGCAGATACGCAGTATTTT,CASTGTADTQYF
.,TRBV7-2,.,TRBJ1-4,TGTGCCAGCAGCTTAGCTTATTTGGCAGCGGCAACTAATGAAAAACTGTTTTTT,CASSLAYLAAATNEKLFF
TRBD1,TRBV7-2,.,TRBJ2-3,TGTGCCAGCAGCTTAGGGGGACAGGGGGCAGATACGCAGTATTTT,CASSLGGQGADTQYF
.,TRBV5-1,.,TRBJ2-3,TGCGCCAGCAGCTCAGGGGGGACAGATACGCAGTATTTT,CASSSGGTDTQYF
TRBD1,TRBV4-2,.,TRBJ1-2,TGTGCCAGCAGCCAACGTCCGACAGGGACAAACCCTAACTATGGCTACACCTTC,CASSQRPTGTNPNYGYTF
.,TRBV29-1,once,TRBJ1-1,TGCAGCGCCCGACCGGGGAGTACTGAAGCTTTCTTT,CSARPGSTEAFF
.,TRBV10-3,.,TRBJ2-7,TGTGCCATCAGCGCTACCTCCTACGAGCAGTACTTC,CAISATSYEQYF
TRBD1,TRBV12-5,.,TRBJ2-2,TGTGCTAGTGGTTCCGGACAGGGTGGCTCACTAGGGGCCGGGGAGCTGTTTTTT,CASGSGQGGSLGAGELFF
TRBD1,TRBV28,.,TRBJ1-5,TGTGCCAGCAGCTCAGGGGGGACATTTAATAGCAATCAGCCCCAGCATTTT,CASSSGGTFNSNQPQHF
.,TRBV10-2,.,TRBJ2-5,TGCGCCAGCAGTGGACTCTGGAGATACCAAGAGACCCAGTACTTC,CASSGLWRYQETQYF
.,TRBV11-2,.,TRBJ1-1,TGTGCCAGCACCCTAATTTTGAACACTGAAGCTTTCTTT,CASTLILNTEAFF
TRBD2,TRBV7-2,.,TRBJ2-2,TGTGCCAGCAGCTCCGCCGGGACTAGCGGGACCGGGGAGCTGTTTTTT,CASSSAGTSGTGELFF
.,TRBV25-1,.,TRBJ1-4,TGTGCCAGCAGTTCGGGGACAACTAATGAAAAACTGTTTTTT,CASSSGTTNEKLFF
.,TRBV28,.,TRBJ2-6,TGTGCCAGCAGCCGGGACTCTGGGGCCAACGTCCTGACTTTC,CASSRDSGANVLTF
TRBD2,TRBV10-1,few,TRBJ2-2,TGCGCCAGCAAGTCGGGAGGGAGCAACACCGGGGAGCTGTTTTTT,CASKSGGSNTGELFF
TRBD2,TRBV7-9,.,TRBJ2-3,TGTGCCAGCAGCCCGCCCAGCGGGGGGCCATGGGATACGCAGTATTTT,CASSPPSGGPWDTQYF
TRBD1,TRBV19,.,TRBJ2-3,TGTGCCAGTAGTAAAGACAGGGGGCTTGCCACAGATACGCAGTATTTT,CASSKDRGLATDTQYF
TRBD2,TRBV19,.,TRBJ2-2,TGTGCCAGTAGTGGACTAGCGGGGTGGTCCGGGGAGCTGTTTTTT,CASSGLAGWSGELFF
.,TRBV28,.,TRBJ2-2,TGTGCCAGCAGTCGAAGGGGCGGATTTTCCGGGGAGCTGTTTTTT,CASSRRGGFSGELFF
.,TRBV10-1,.,TRBJ2-7,TGCGCCAGCTCCAACGAGCAGTACTTC,CASSNEQYF
.,TRBV18,once,TRBJ2-7,TGTGCCAGCTCACCACCGTTACCGGAGACTCCCTACGAGCAGTACTTC,CASSPPLPETPYEQYF
.,TRBV5-1,once,TRBJ2-1,TGCGCCAGCAGCTTTAACAATGAGCAGTTCTTC,CASSFNNEQFF
TRBD2,TRBV5-1,.,TRBJ2-1,TGCGCCAGCAGCTTGCCCCTCCTAGCGGACTACAATGAGCAGTTCTTC,CASSLPLLADYNEQFF
.,TRBV6-1,.,TRBJ2-6,TGTGCCAGCGAGATCTCTGGGGCCAACGTCCTGACTTTC,CASEISGANVLTF
.,TRBV7-2,.,TRBJ2-7,TGTGCCAGCAGCTACCCCGGGAATCCCTACGAGCAGTACTTC,CASSYPGNPYEQYF
TRBD1,TRBV7-9,.,TRBJ2-7,TGTGCCAGCAGCTCCATAGGGGACAGCAAAGACTACGAGCAGTACTTC,CASSSIGDSKDYEQYF
.,TRBV5-1,.,TRBJ1-5,TGCGCCAGCAGCTTGGCGTTGAATCAGCCCCAGCATTTT,CASSLALNQPQHF
.,TRBV2,.,TRBJ2-7,TGTGCCAGCACGTTATCGACTTACTACGAGCAGTACTTC,CASTLSTYYEQYF
.,TRBV18,.,TRBJ1-1,TGTGCCAGCTCACCTGTGCTCTATGCAGGGTGGACTGAAGCTTTCTTT,CASSPVLYAGWTEAFF
TRBD1,TRBV7-2,.,TRBJ2-7,TGTGCCAGCAGCATGGCCGGGACAGGGGGCTACGAGCAGTACTTC,CASSMAGTGGYEQYF
.,TRBV5-5,.,TRBJ1-2,TGTGCCAGCAGCTTGGCCGGGGGAGGAGGCGGCTACACCTTC,CASSLAGGGGGYTF
.,TRBV29-1,few,TRBJ1-4,TGCAGCGTGCCGGGGGGGACCCATGAAAAACTGTTTTTT,CSVPGGTHEKLFF
TRBD1,TRBV29-1,few,TRBJ1-1,TGCAGCGCTGGGACAGGGGCACACAGGACTGAAGCTTTCTTT,CSAGTGAHRTEAFF
TRBD2,TRBV28,.,TRBJ2-5,TGTGCCAGCAGTTTAGGGACTAGCGTGGGAGAGACCCAGTACTTC,CASSLGTSVGETQYF
TRBD2,TRBV19,.,TRBJ2-3,TGTGCCAGTAGTCTCCCGGGACTAGCTACAGATACGCAGTATTTT,CASSLPGLATDTQYF
TRBD2,TRBV7-9,.,TRBJ2-3,TGTGCCAGCAGCCTCGGGACTAGCGGGATGACAGATACGCAGTATTTT,CASSLGTSGMTDTQYF
TRBD1,TRBV19,.,TRBJ1-1,TGTGCCAGCCAGGACAGGACGCTCATGAACACTGAAGCTTTCTTT,CASQDRTLMNTEAFF
.,TRBV30,.,TRBJ2-2,TGTGCCTGGAGTGTACTCCTAGTTACACGAACCGGGGAGCTGTTTTTT,CAWSVLLVTRTGELFF
TRBD1,TRBV2,.,TRBJ1-5,TGTGCCAGCAGTGCCCCCGACAGGGAGCGTCAGCCCCAGCATTTT,CASSAPDRERQPQHF